These T cell receptor beta chains were read from a single sample in a study of shared clonotypes between healthy human individuals. Generated by immunoSEQ multiplex PCR, the TCRdb table keeps only in-frame clones and is missing some. Of approximately 2.5 million clones in the sample, roughly 93% were seen once. Sequencing input: naive CD4+ T cells from PBMCs. All receptors come from a man aged 18-30 years in good health. Some clones in this sample may be carry-over from other donors' samples. Each CDR3 is given with its conserved first and last residue. Each record gives: J gene, V gene, clone size, D gene, CDR3 DNA, CDR3 protein. D genes are given only for firm matches. Not every row has a clone size; where given, it reads once, few, many or a size class.

j_gene: TRBJ2-7; v_gene: TRBV5-5; abundance: -; d_gene: -; CDR3nt: TGTGCCAGCAGCTTGGCCGGAGGAGGGACCTACGAGCAGTACTTC; CDR3aa: CASSLAGGGTYEQYF
j_gene: TRBJ2-7; v_gene: TRBV4-1; abundance: -; d_gene: TRBD2; CDR3nt: TGCGCCAGCAGCGGACCGGCCGGGAGGGCCCCCTACGAGCAGTACTTC; CDR3aa: CASSGPAGRAPYEQYF
j_gene: TRBJ1-5; v_gene: TRBV6-5; abundance: -; d_gene: -; CDR3nt: TGTGCCAGCAGCCCGGGGCGCGCGGGGGTCGCGCCCCAGCATTTT; CDR3aa: CASSPGRAGVAPQHF
j_gene: TRBJ2-1; v_gene: TRBV5-1; abundance: few; d_gene: TRBD2; CDR3nt: TGCGCCAGCAGCTCCGGGGGACTAGCGGGCAACAATGAGCAGTTCTTC; CDR3aa: CASSSGGLAGNNEQFF
j_gene: TRBJ2-5; v_gene: TRBV6-1; abundance: -; d_gene: -; CDR3nt: TGTGCCAGCAGTGAGGGACCCCTATCCAGGACCCAGTACTTC; CDR3aa: CASSEGPLSRTQYF
j_gene: TRBJ1-1; v_gene: TRBV27; abundance: -; d_gene: -; CDR3nt: TGTGCCAGCAGTTTTCGGCAGGGTGCATGGGGCACTGAAGCTTTCTTT; CDR3aa: CASSFRQGAWGTEAFF
j_gene: TRBJ2-1; v_gene: TRBV14; abundance: -; d_gene: TRBD2; CDR3nt: TGTGCCAGCAGCCAGAACACGGGACTAGCGGGAGCAGTAGAGCAGTTCTTC; CDR3aa: CASSQNTGLAGAVEQFF
j_gene: TRBJ2-3; v_gene: TRBV19; abundance: once; d_gene: -; CDR3nt: TGTGCCAGTAGTACCCGCCTAAGGACAGATACGCAGTATTTT; CDR3aa: CASSTRLRTDTQYF
j_gene: TRBJ2-7; v_gene: TRBV4-1; abundance: -; d_gene: TRBD2; CDR3nt: TGCGCCAGCAGCCTAACTAGCGGCAGCTCCTACGAGCAGTACTTC; CDR3aa: CASSLTSGSSYEQYF
j_gene: TRBJ1-3; v_gene: TRBV5-6; abundance: -; d_gene: -; CDR3nt: TGTGCCAGCAGCTTGGTGAGTGCGACAGCTGGAAACACCATATATTTT; CDR3aa: CASSLVSATAGNTIYF
j_gene: TRBJ2-5; v_gene: TRBV30; abundance: -; d_gene: -; CDR3nt: TGTGCCTGGAGTGAAAGTAACCCCGGTGCCCAGTACTTC; CDR3aa: CAWSESNPGAQYF
j_gene: TRBJ1-1; v_gene: TRBV5-6; abundance: few; d_gene: -; CDR3nt: TGTGCCAGCAGAAAGACAGTCCGCACTGAAGCTTTCTTT; CDR3aa: CASRKTVRTEAFF
j_gene: TRBJ2-2; v_gene: TRBV7-9; abundance: -; d_gene: -; CDR3nt: TGTGCCAGCAGCACCAGGGGAGACACCGGGGAGCTGTTTTTT; CDR3aa: CASSTRGDTGELFF
j_gene: TRBJ1-2; v_gene: TRBV5-4; abundance: -; d_gene: -; CDR3nt: TGTGCCAGCAGCTTGGCCGACAGGTATTCCTTTGGCTACACCTTC; CDR3aa: CASSLADRYSFGYTF
j_gene: TRBJ2-3; v_gene: TRBV9; abundance: -; d_gene: -; CDR3nt: TGTGCCAGCAGCGTAGTGGCGGTTAGCACAGATACGCAGTATTTT; CDR3aa: CASSVVAVSTDTQYF
j_gene: TRBJ2-7; v_gene: TRBV6-1; abundance: -; d_gene: TRBD1; CDR3nt: TGTGCCAGCAGTGCTAGAACAGGGGTATCCCACGAGCAGTACTTC; CDR3aa: CASSARTGVSHEQYF
j_gene: TRBJ2-2; v_gene: TRBV11-2; abundance: -; d_gene: TRBD2; CDR3nt: TGTGCCAGCAGCGTACTAGCGGACGGGGAGCTGTTTTTT; CDR3aa: CASSVLADGELFF
j_gene: TRBJ1-2; v_gene: TRBV15; abundance: few; d_gene: -; CDR3nt: TGTGCCACCAGCAGCGGAGACCGCTATGGCTACACCTTC; CDR3aa: CATSSGDRYGYTF
j_gene: TRBJ2-3; v_gene: TRBV19; abundance: -; d_gene: TRBD1; CDR3nt: TGTGCCGTAGGGCAGGGGGTGCACACAGATACGCAGTATTTT; CDR3aa: CAVGQGVHTDTQYF
j_gene: TRBJ2-2; v_gene: TRBV6-4; abundance: once; d_gene: TRBD2; CDR3nt: TGTGCCAGCAGTGACTGGGCTAGCGGGCGCACCGGGGAGCTGTTTTTT; CDR3aa: CASSDWASGRTGELFF
j_gene: TRBJ2-4; v_gene: TRBV18; abundance: -; d_gene: TRBD2; CDR3nt: TGTGCCAGCTCACCACTTTCGGCTAGCGGGAGGGCCGTGGTTGCCAAAAACATTCAGTACTTC; CDR3aa: CASSPLSASGRAVVAKNIQYF
j_gene: TRBJ1-6; v_gene: TRBV6-5; abundance: -; d_gene: -; CDR3nt: TGTGCCAGCAGTTTGACCTCGAGGTCACCCCTCCACTTT; CDR3aa: CASSLTSRSPLHF
j_gene: TRBJ1-4; v_gene: TRBV2; abundance: -; d_gene: -; CDR3nt: TGTGCCAGCAGTGTTAGTAGGACGGCTAATGAAAAACTGTTTTTT; CDR3aa: CASSVSRTANEKLFF
j_gene: TRBJ2-1; v_gene: TRBV28; abundance: -; d_gene: -; CDR3nt: TGTGCCAGCAGAACCGCGGAGAATGAGCAGTTCTTC; CDR3aa: CASRTAENEQFF
j_gene: TRBJ2-2; v_gene: TRBV21-1; abundance: -; d_gene: -; CDR3nt: TGTGCCAGCAGCAAAGGAGACAGGGGCTCCCCGAACACCGGGGAGCTGTTTTTT; CDR3aa: CASSKGDRGSPNTGELFF
j_gene: TRBJ1-1; v_gene: TRBV28; abundance: -; d_gene: -; CDR3nt: TGTGCCAGCAGGCCACCTATGGGTACTGAAGCTTTCTTT; CDR3aa: CASRPPMGTEAFF
j_gene: TRBJ2-3; v_gene: TRBV28; abundance: -; d_gene: TRBD1; CDR3nt: TGTGCCAGCAGCACACAGGGGCAACTAGATACGCAGTATTTT; CDR3aa: CASSTQGQLDTQYF
j_gene: TRBJ2-3; v_gene: TRBV5-1; abundance: -; d_gene: TRBD2; CDR3nt: TGCGCCAGCAGCTTGGGACTAGCGGGAGATACAGATACGCAGTATTTT; CDR3aa: CASSLGLAGDTDTQYF
j_gene: TRBJ1-4; v_gene: TRBV6-1; abundance: -; d_gene: -; CDR3nt: TGTGCCAGCAGTGAATCTAGGTACCTTGAGGTCGTTAGAGAAAAACTGTTTTTT; CDR3aa: CASSESRYLEVVREKLFF